The rows below give T cell receptor beta chains drawn from one sample of a study of T-cell reconstitution after alpha-beta-depleted transplantation in children. TCRdb fed the PCR reads into MiXCR, producing one record per CDR3 protein. Of approximately 980,000 distinct CDR3 sequences listed, about 29% were seen once; the top ten hold about 28%. The source material was PBMCs, mostly from graft donor cells, sampled 360 days after TCRalphabeta/CD19-depleted stem cell transplant. The receptors were gathered from a boy younger than two who had a stem cell transplant for SCID, so the T cells may come from the graft donor. Both conserved end residues are part of each CDR3. D genes are given only for firm matches. Some rows mark clone size as missing; the rest say once, few, many or name a class of expanded clone.

D gene: NA
clone size: few
J gene: TRBJ2-5
V gene: TRBV5-1
CDR3 DNA: TGCGCCAGCAGCTTGTGGGGTACTAGCAGTTCACAAGAGACCCAGTACTTC
CDR3 protein: CASSLWGTSSSQETQYF

D gene: TRBD1
clone size: NA
J gene: TRBJ2-2
V gene: TRBV29-1
CDR3 DNA: TGCAGCGTCCCACAGGGGGCTGTTGGGGAGCTGTTTTTT
CDR3 protein: CSVPQGAVGELFF

D gene: NA
clone size: few
J gene: TRBJ2-5
V gene: TRBV5-5
CDR3 DNA: TGTGCCAGCAGGGGGGGAAGGATCGCGCCCCTCGTCCAAGAGACCCAGTACTTC
CDR3 protein: CASRGGRIAPLVQETQYF

D gene: NA
clone size: NA
J gene: TRBJ2-3
V gene: TRBV4-2
CDR3 DNA: TGTGCCAGCAGCCAAGGGACGGAAGGACTGGATACGCAGTATTTT
CDR3 protein: CASSQGTEGLDTQYF

D gene: TRBD2
clone size: NA
J gene: TRBJ2-5
V gene: TRBV19
CDR3 DNA: TGTGCCAGTAGTACCCGTGCCGGGGGGAGGGAGACCCAGTACTTC
CDR3 protein: CASSTRAGGRETQYF

D gene: TRBD2
clone size: NA
J gene: TRBJ2-7
V gene: TRBV5-6
CDR3 DNA: TGTGCCAGCAGCCACCGGTCCGGGGGGGAGCAGTACTTC
CDR3 protein: CASSHRSGGEQYF

D gene: TRBD2
clone size: NA
J gene: TRBJ2-3
V gene: TRBV7-6
CDR3 DNA: TGTGCCAGCAGCTTAGGGGCAAGCGGGGAAGAAACGCAGTATTTT
CDR3 protein: CASSLGASGEETQYF

D gene: NA
clone size: NA
J gene: TRBJ1-1
V gene: TRBV10-3
CDR3 DNA: TGTGCCACCAGGGTAGGAACTGAAGCTTTCTTT
CDR3 protein: CATRVGTEAFF

D gene: TRBD2
clone size: NA
J gene: TRBJ2-1
V gene: TRBV6-1
CDR3 DNA: TGTGCCAGCAGCCGGGGGGGTCCAAAGTCCTACAATGAGCAGTTCTTC
CDR3 protein: CASSRGGPKSYNEQFF

D gene: NA
clone size: few
J gene: TRBJ2-5
V gene: TRBV30
CDR3 DNA: TGTGCCTGGAGTCCCCGTCAAGAGACCCAGTACTTC
CDR3 protein: CAWSPRQETQYF

D gene: NA
clone size: NA
J gene: TRBJ2-7
V gene: TRBV5-1
CDR3 DNA: TGCGCCAGCAGCTCCCGCCTCGGGGGGCTGATGGACGAGCAGTACTTC
CDR3 protein: CASSSRLGGLMDEQYF

D gene: TRBD2
clone size: few
J gene: TRBJ2-7
V gene: TRBV12-3/TRBV12-4
CDR3 DNA: TGTGCCAGCAGCCCCATGTTCCTAGCGGGGGCCTCCTACGAGCAGTACTTC
CDR3 protein: CASSPMFLAGASYEQYF

D gene: NA
clone size: few
J gene: TRBJ2-3
V gene: TRBV7-2
CDR3 DNA: TGTGCCAGCAGCTTTCCCCGATCCACAGATACGCAGTATTTT
CDR3 protein: CASSFPRSTDTQYF

D gene: NA
clone size: NA
J gene: TRBJ2-1
V gene: TRBV6-1
CDR3 DNA: TGTGCCAGCAGTGACCAGGCCTACAATGAGCAGTTCTTC
CDR3 protein: CASSDQAYNEQFF

D gene: NA
clone size: NA
J gene: TRBJ1-1
V gene: TRBV10-3
CDR3 DNA: TGTGCCATCAGCAGTGAAAGTCTGTCGGGGCCTGAAGCTTTCTTT
CDR3 protein: CAISSESLSGPEAFF

D gene: NA
clone size: NA
J gene: TRBJ2-5
V gene: TRBV7-2
CDR3 DNA: TGTGCCAGCAGCTTTTGTCGAGAGACCCAGTACTTC
CDR3 protein: CASSFCRETQYF

D gene: NA
clone size: few
J gene: TRBJ2-1
V gene: TRBV12-3/TRBV12-4
CDR3 DNA: TGTGCCAGCAGTAGGACCGGGGCTGCAGATGAGCAGTTCTTC
CDR3 protein: CASSRTGAADEQFF

D gene: NA
clone size: NA
J gene: TRBJ2-3
V gene: TRBV29-1
CDR3 DNA: TGCAGCGTTGAAAAGGTCGTCACAGATACGCAGTATTTT
CDR3 protein: CSVEKVVTDTQYF

D gene: NA
clone size: NA
J gene: TRBJ2-1
V gene: TRBV5-5
CDR3 DNA: TGTGCCAGCAGCTTGGGCCCCCAGGGTACCCCCTACAATGAGCAGTTCTTC
CDR3 protein: CASSLGPQGTPYNEQFF

D gene: NA
clone size: NA
J gene: TRBJ1-1
V gene: TRBV29-1
CDR3 DNA: TGCAGCGTTGAACGAGGTCCGAACACTGAAGCTTTCTTT
CDR3 protein: CSVERGPNTEAFF

D gene: TRBD2
clone size: NA
J gene: TRBJ2-1
V gene: TRBV27
CDR3 DNA: TGTGCCAGCAGGCAGACTAGCGGGGGGTATTACAATGAGCAGTTCTTC
CDR3 protein: CASRQTSGGYYNEQFF

D gene: NA
clone size: NA
J gene: TRBJ2-2
V gene: TRBV2
CDR3 DNA: TGTGCCAGCAGTAAAACAGGAGGCACCGGGGAGCTGTTTTTT
CDR3 protein: CASSKTGGTGELFF

D gene: TRBD1
clone size: few
J gene: TRBJ2-7
V gene: TRBV6-5
CDR3 DNA: TGTGCCAGCAGTTACCCCTTGACCCGGGACAGGGGATACGAGCAGTACTTC
CDR3 protein: CASSYPLTRDRGYEQYF

D gene: NA
clone size: few
J gene: TRBJ1-4
V gene: TRBV19
CDR3 DNA: TGTGCCAGTAGTAGATCTATCCGGGACAAACTTCAAAGGCGACCTAATGAAAAACTGTTTTTT
CDR3 protein: CASSRSIRDKLQRRPNEKLFF

D gene: TRBD2
clone size: NA
J gene: TRBJ2-1
V gene: TRBV10-1
CDR3 DNA: TGCGCCAGCAGTGAGCACCTCCCCGGACTAGCGGGGGTCAATGAGCAGTTCTTC
CDR3 protein: CASSEHLPGLAGVNEQFF

D gene: NA
clone size: NA
J gene: TRBJ2-5
V gene: TRBV6-2/TRBV6-3
CDR3 DNA: TGTGCCAGCAGTTACTTTAGGGAAGGTTTATTGGAGACCCAGTACTTC
CDR3 protein: CASSYFREGLLETQYF

D gene: NA
clone size: NA
J gene: TRBJ2-7
V gene: TRBV20-1
CDR3 DNA: TGCAGTGCTAGAGATCAAGCCCTCTATACCAAATACGAGCAGTACTTC
CDR3 protein: CSARDQALYTKYEQYF